This T cell receptor beta chain derives from a study of T-cell memory formation after mild COVID-19. The CDR3 is 14 residues long. Germline trimming cut 5 bases from V and 5 bases from J; bases unmatched to any gene: 5. Germline-derived CDR1 and CDR2 are MNHEY and SMNVEV (reference sequence). Study observations and caveats: Balance between CD4 and CD8 was seen in clones contracting day 15 to 85, and a CD4+ lean was seen in later expanders. Those CD4+ clones that contracted were mainly in CM and EM (CD8+ ones in EMRA). Researchers found some responding clones in pre-infection memory, a sign that cross-reactive memory joined. Unconfirmed was the SARS-CoV-2 specificity of second-wave clones that peaked on day 37.

One entry per CDR3 protein, called by TCRdb with MiXCR from the 5' RACE reads. The sample consists of a few hundred thousand distinct CDR3 sequences, about 17% of them appearing once. A remark on this clonotype: The antigen is unknown.

Sequencing was performed on PBMCs or a T cell subset sorted from them (not recorded which). This TCR came from a young man who had mild COVID-19 (a few samples of this study predate the infection). Cell type and time point are not known. This chain connects TRBV27 to TRBJ2-7, with 11 bases matching TRBD1. CDR3 loop: CASSTGTGGDEQYF. CDR3 bases: TGTGCCAGCAGTACCGGGACAGGGGGAGACGAGCAGTACTTC.